The subject of this entry is one T cell receptor beta chain. The ends lost 3 bases at V and 2 bases at J; junction bases unmatched: 9. Germline CDR1 DFQATT, CDR2 SNEGSKA (reference sequence). The CDR3 spans 16 residues. The sample is drawn from a study of blood T cells in healthy people across ages. With a J-beta primer mix and a sample-barcoded 5' primer, a second PCR ran roughly 6 to 11 cycles. A single record per CDR3 protein comes from TCRdb applying MiXCR to the 5' RACE reads. The repertoire holds about 780,000 distinct CDR3 sequences, with around 68% as singletons. V gene TRBV20-1 combines with J gene TRBJ2-1, with 8 bases aligning to TRBD2. The TCR comes from a man aged 30-40 years in good health. The sequenced sample consisted of blood. In DNA, the CDR3 is TGCAGTGCTAGGGATCAGACGGGACTAGCCTACAATGAGCAGTTCTTC. It translates to CSARDQTGLAYNEQFF.